What follows are 27 T cell receptor beta chains derived from one specimen sequenced in a study of OX40 agonist ivuxolimab in advanced cancers. Produced via immunoSEQ multiplex PCR; TCRdb's table is partial and in-frame only. The table shows 65,000 to 85,000 clones, with 87% occurring only once. This specimen consisted of CD4+ or CD8+ T cells sorted from blood, obtained in a trial of the OX40 agonist ivuxolimab. The receptors were gathered from an adult with an advanced solid tumor such as melanoma, head and neck, liver or kidney cancer.

This CDR3 reads CASSGTGVETQYF. The CDR3 DNA follows: TGTGCCAGCAGCGGAACAGGGGTAGAGACCCAGTACTTC. The genes are TRBV7-8 and TRBJ2-5, with 7 bases aligning to TRBD1. Germline V CDR1 and CDR2: SGHVS, FQNEAQ. This CDR3 contains 13 residues. Trimming cost V 5 bases and J 4 bases; bases outside gene matches: 4.

The rearrangement joins TRBV5-1 to TRBJ1-6; tentatively, D is TRBD1 (5 bases). The CDR3 totals 14 residues. In germline, CDR1 is SGHRS, CDR2 YFSETQ. The V end was cut by 1 base, the J end by 10 bases, with 12 bases between. The CDR3 coding sequence is TGCGCCAGCAGCTTGTCCACAGGAAGATCACCCCTCCACTTT. Its translation: CASSLSTGRSPLHF.

The rearrangement links TRBV4-1 to TRBJ2-7; D is possibly TRBD1 (6 bases). CDR1 is MGHRA and CDR2 is YSYEKL in the germline V gene. CDR3 length: 15 residues. Trimming shortened V by 0 bases and J by 2 bases, and 11 bases separated the two germline ends. CDR3 amino acids: CASSQEGANPYEQYF. In DNA form, the CDR3 reads TGCGCCAGCAGCCAAGAGGGGGCCAATCCCTACGAGCAGTACTTC.

The chain has TRBV5-1 and TRBJ1-6, with D unresolved. This CDR3 spans 14 amino acids. The V and J ends lost 4 bases and 10 bases respectively, with 15 bases between them. Germline V gives CDR1 SGHRS, CDR2 YFSETQ. This CDR3 reads CASSQGNERSPLHF. The CDR3 DNA is TGCGCCAGCAGCCAAGGGAATGAGCGCTCACCCCTCCACTTT.

This CDR3 reads CAWSVQPSSNQPQHF. The CDR3 nucleotides are TGTGCCTGGAGTGTACAGCCTAGTAGCAATCAGCCCCAGCATTTT. The chain carries TRBV30 and TRBJ1-5; D not resolved. This CDR3 comprises 15 residues. In germline, CDR1 is GTSNPN, CDR2 SVGIG (reference sequence). V dropped 0 bases and J dropped 0 bases, with 9 bases sitting between them.

The genes are TRBV6-5 and TRBJ2-6; D unclear. V dropped 1 base and J dropped 4 bases, with 8 bases sitting between them. Germline CDR1 is MNHEY and CDR2 is SVGAGI. The CDR3 has 15 residues. CDR3 sequence: CASSYFLGGANVLTF. The CDR3 DNA follows: TGTGCCAGCAGTTACTTTCTGGGGGGGGCCAACGTCCTGACTTTC.

The CDR3 nucleotides are TGCAGCGTTGACGGACTAGCGGGGGATCCAACCCTGGGCGAGACCCAGTACTTC. Residues: CSVDGLAGDPTLGETQYF. This chain uses TRBV29-1 with TRBJ2-5, with 13 nucleotides matching TRBD2. Germline CDR1 and CDR2: SQVTM and ANQGSEA. The CDR3 totals 18 residues. V gave up 3 bases and J gave up 5 bases; unmatched junction bases: 15.

The chain couples TRBV11-3 to TRBJ1-3; the match to TRBD1 covers 10 bases. V dropped 5 bases and J dropped 2; count of bases not matched to a gene: 6. The CDR3 consists of 16 residues. The germline V gene encodes CDR1 SGHNT and CDR2 YENEEA. CDR3 nucleotides: TGTGCCAGCAGCCCGGGACAGGGGAAGACTGGAAACACCATATATTTT. Protein: CASSPGQGKTGNTIYF.

V is TRBV28 and J is TRBJ1-5; weak D call: TRBD1 (5 bases). The germline gives CDR1 MDHEN, CDR2 SYDVKM. The V end was cut by 4 bases, the J end by 4 bases, with 11 bases between. The CDR3 sequence is 14 residues long. The CDR3 coding sequence is TGTGCCAGCAGTTACGGCGGGGGGAATCAGCCCCAGCATTTT. Its translation is CASSYGGGNQPQHF.

CDR3 sequence (DNA): TGCGCCAGCAGCGAGGACAGGGGGCGCGTTTACAATGAGCAGTTCTTC. Amino acids: CASSEDRGRVYNEQFF. The chain employs TRBV5-1 and TRBJ2-1; 11 nucleotides match TRBD1. The CDR3 loop spans 16 amino acids. Germline V lookup: CDR1 SGHRS, CDR2 YFSETQ. V shed 4 bases, J shed 4 bases, and the junction held 7 bases outside the gene matches.

The rearrangement uses TRBV7-2 and TRBJ1-4; D gene unclear. V was pared by 1 base and J by 7 bases, with 13 bases between. This CDR3 is built from 15 residues. The germline V gene has CDR1 SGHTA and CDR2 FQGNSA. CDR3 region: CASSLGTAGGEKLFF. The CDR3 nucleotides are TGTGCCAGCAGCTTAGGGACGGCCGGAGGTGAAAAACTGTTTTTT. The full variable domain, completed using reference TRBV7-2 and TRBJ1-4, is GAGVSQSPSNKVTEKGKDVELRCDPISGHTALYWYRQSLGQGLEFLIYFQGNSAPDKSGLPSDRFSAERTGGSVSTLTIQRTQQEDSAVYLCASSLGTAGGEKLFFGSGTQLSVL.

This clone has a single count. The chain employs TRBV19 and TRBJ2-7, with 8 bases fitting TRBD2. There are 16 residues in the CDR3. Germline V gene sequence: CDR1 LNHDA, CDR2 SQIVND (reference sequence). Losses at the gene ends were 7 bases for V and 2 bases for J; bases not matched to a gene: 13. CDR3 residues: CASTPWAGGGAYEQYF. CDR3 sequence (DNA): TGTGCCAGTACCCCCTGGGCGGGAGGTGGGGCCTACGAGCAGTACTTC.

This chain links TRBV11-2 with TRBJ1-1; D gene ambiguous. Germline CDR1 SGHAT, CDR2 FQNNGV. CDR3 length equals 13 residues. The V gene lost 4 bases and the J gene lost 3 bases, with 9 bases spanning the gap. CDR3 residues: CASSWSGDTEAFF. Here the CDR3 DNA reads TGTGCCAGCAGCTGGAGCGGGGACACTGAAGCTTTCTTT.

V is TRBV7-2 and J is TRBJ2-2; possibly TRBD1 for D (7 bases). The length of the CDR3 is 17 residues. Germline assignment: CDR1 SGHTA and CDR2 FQGNSA. Trimming stripped 2 bases from V and 0 bases from J, with 13 bases between. The CDR3 spells CASSLSAGQTNTGELFF. The CDR3 bases are TGTGCCAGCAGCTTATCGGCGGGACAGACGAACACCGGGGAGCTGTTTTTT. Together with reference TRBV7-2 and TRBJ2-2, the CDR3 gives the full variable domain: GAGVSQSPSNKVTEKGKDVELRCDPISGHTALYWYRQSLGQGLEFLIYFQGNSAPDKSGLPSDRFSAERTGGSVSTLTIQRTQQEDSAVYLCASSLSAGQTNTGELFFGEGSRLTVL.

This chain links TRBV19 with TRBJ2-6, with 8 bases identical to TRBD1. Trimming cost V 7 bases and J 2 bases; bases outside gene matches: 10. Germline CDR1 and CDR2: LNHDA and SQIVND (reference sequence). This CDR3 has 17 amino acids. CDR3 protein: CASNRPGQAAGANVLTF. In DNA, the CDR3 is TGTGCCAGTAACCGACCGGGACAGGCAGCTGGGGCCAACGTCCTGACTTTC.

The V gene is TRBV6-6, the J gene TRBJ2-7, with TRBD1 identical over 8 bases. CDR3 size: 15 residues. Germline trimming cut 0 bases from V and 12 bases from J; bases unmatched to any gene: 13. Germline-derived CDR1 and CDR2 are MNHNY and SVGAGI (reference sequence). CDR3 bases: TGTGCCAGCAGTTACTCGAGATCACCAGGGGGCGCCGGGTACTTC. Translating it yields CASSYSRSPGGAGYF.

V gene TRBV28 combines with J gene TRBJ2-2; no firm D call. The V end lost 5 bases, the J end lost 5 bases, and 6 bases lay between the germline ends. The germline CDR1 and CDR2 sequences are MDHEN and SYDVKM. This CDR3 is built from 12 residues. Written as DNA, the CDR3 is TGTGCCAGCAGTCTTCAGACCGGGGAGCTGTTTTTT. Encoded protein: CASSLQTGELFF.

V is TRBV6-1 and J is TRBJ1-1, with a weak D call TRBD1 (6 bases). V lost 6 bases and J 5 bases, leaving 16 bases between the germline ends. The germline CDR1 and CDR2 sequences are MNHNS and SASEGT. The CDR3 sequence is 14 residues long. Here the CDR3 DNA reads TGTGCCAGCAGGCCCACAGGGTCGGGGACTGAAGCTTTCTTT. Its protein product is CASRPTGSGTEAFF.

The chain combines TRBV11-2 with TRBJ1-5, with no clear D. The V end lost 2 bases, the J end lost 2 bases, and 10 bases lay between the germline ends. CDR1 SGHAT and CDR2 FQNNGV come from the germline V gene. This CDR3 spans 15 amino acids. CDR3 sequence: CASSLNGQGNQPQHF. As DNA, the CDR3 is TGTGCCAGCAGCTTAAATGGCCAGGGCAATCAGCCCCAGCATTTT.

The chain employs TRBV6-4 and TRBJ1-2; D call uncertain. The ends were cut back, 5 bases at V and 2 bases at J, with 12 bases in the middle. Per germline, CDR1 MRHNA and CDR2 SNTAGT. The CDR3 runs to 14 residues. For the CDR3, the DNA is TGTGCCAGCAGTCCCACTCCTACCAACTATGGCTACACCTTC. Translating gives CASSPTPTNYGYTF.

V usage is TRBV11-1 and J usage is TRBJ2-7, with 8 bases matching TRBD2. The V and J ends lost 2 bases and 5 bases, in that order; junction bases with no gene match: 8. Germline V gives CDR1 SGHAT, CDR2 FQDESV (reference sequence). The CDR3 has 15 amino acids. The CDR3 nucleotides are TGTGCCAGCAGCTTACTCCCGGGAGGGCGAAACGAGCAGTACTTC. Translation gives CASSLLPGGRNEQYF.

The J gene is TRBJ1-2, the V gene TRBV19, with D maybe TRBD1 (5 bases). CDR3 size: 13 residues. CDR1 LNHDA and CDR2 SQIVND come from the germline V gene (reference sequence). The CDR3 nucleotides read TGTGCTACGAGACAGTTCGGTAACTATGGCTACACCTTC. It specifies CATRQFGNYGYTF.

V is TRBV27 and J is TRBJ2-3; 7 bases are shared with TRBD2. The V gene end was trimmed by 8 bases and the J gene end by 5 bases; junction bases not matched to a gene: 7. This CDR3 region has 13 residues. Germline-derived CDR1 and CDR2 are MNHEY and SMNVEV (reference sequence). The DNA for the CDR3 is TGTGCCAGCTTCCGGGGGGAGGGAGATACGCAGTATTTT. It codes for CASFRGEGDTQYF.

The chain joins TRBV7-2 to TRBJ1-1; perhaps TRBD1 as D (6 bases). Germline CDR1 is SGHTA and CDR2 is FQGNSA. V was clipped by 2 bases and J by 4 bases, with 11 bases between them. The CDR3 has 14 amino acids. Here the CDR3 reads CASSLTGLRTEAFF. The CDR3 bases are TGTGCCAGCAGCTTAACAGGGTTGCGCACTGAAGCTTTCTTT.

As DNA, the CDR3 is TGTGCCAGCAGTGGGGACAGGGGGCACGGAAACACCATATATTTT. This gives the protein CASSGDRGHGNTIYF. This sequence joins TRBV2 and TRBJ1-3, with TRBD1 matching 12 bases. The ends lost 4 bases at V and 4 bases at J; junction bases unmatched: 2. The CDR3 totals 15 residues. Germline lookup yields CDR1 SNHLY and CDR2 FYNNEI.

The V and J genes are TRBV27 and TRBJ2-5, with D unresolved. CDR1 is MNHEY and CDR2 is SMNVEV in the germline V gene (reference sequence). Trimming pared 4 bases from V and 0 bases from J, leaving 15 bases between. CDR3 length equals 16 residues. The CDR3 DNA reads as TGTGCCAGCAGTTCCACCATCCTCCTTTACCAAGAGACCCAGTACTTC. This translates into CASSSTILLYQETQYF.

The chain recombines TRBV14 with TRBJ1-4; D perhaps matches TRBD1 (6 bases). The V gene's germline CDR1 is SGHDN and CDR2 FVKESK. The CDR3 spans 15 residues. V shed 3 bases and J shed 4 bases, with 12 bases lying between them. The CDR3: CASSQSRGYNEKLFF. The CDR3 nucleotides read TGTGCCAGCAGCCAGAGCAGGGGATATAATGAAAAACTGTTTTTT.